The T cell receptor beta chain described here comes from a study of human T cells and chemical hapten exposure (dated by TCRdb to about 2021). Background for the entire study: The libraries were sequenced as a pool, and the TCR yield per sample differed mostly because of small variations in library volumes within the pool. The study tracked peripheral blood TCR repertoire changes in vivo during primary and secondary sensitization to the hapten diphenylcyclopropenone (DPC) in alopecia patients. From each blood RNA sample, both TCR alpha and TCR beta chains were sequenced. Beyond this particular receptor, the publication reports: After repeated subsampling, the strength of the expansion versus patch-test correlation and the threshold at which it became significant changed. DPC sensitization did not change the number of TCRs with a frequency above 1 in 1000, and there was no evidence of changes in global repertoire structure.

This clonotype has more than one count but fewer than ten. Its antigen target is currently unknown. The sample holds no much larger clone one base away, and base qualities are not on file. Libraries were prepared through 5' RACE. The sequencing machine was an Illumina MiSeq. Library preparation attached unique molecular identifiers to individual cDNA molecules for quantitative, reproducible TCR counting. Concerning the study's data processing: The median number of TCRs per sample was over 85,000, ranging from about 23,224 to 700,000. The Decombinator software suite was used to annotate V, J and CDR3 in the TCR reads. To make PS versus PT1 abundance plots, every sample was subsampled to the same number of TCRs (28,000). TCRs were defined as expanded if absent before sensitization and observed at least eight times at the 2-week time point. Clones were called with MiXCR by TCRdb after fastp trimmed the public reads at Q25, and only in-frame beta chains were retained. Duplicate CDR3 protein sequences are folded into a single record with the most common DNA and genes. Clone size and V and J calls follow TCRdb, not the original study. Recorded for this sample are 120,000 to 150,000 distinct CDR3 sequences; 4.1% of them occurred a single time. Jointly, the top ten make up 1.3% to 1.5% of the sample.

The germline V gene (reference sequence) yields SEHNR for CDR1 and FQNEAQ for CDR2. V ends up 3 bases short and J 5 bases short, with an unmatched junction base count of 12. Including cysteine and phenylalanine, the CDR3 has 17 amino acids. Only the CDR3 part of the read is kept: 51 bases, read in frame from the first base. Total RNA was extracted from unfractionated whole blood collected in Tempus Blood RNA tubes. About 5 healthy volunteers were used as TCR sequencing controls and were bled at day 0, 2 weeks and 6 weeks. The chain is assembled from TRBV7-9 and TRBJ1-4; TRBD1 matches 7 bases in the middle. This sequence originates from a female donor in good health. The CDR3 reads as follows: CASSFGGRTGRNEKLFF. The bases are TGTGCCAGCAGCTTTGGGGGACGGACAGGCCGCAATGAAAAACTGTTTTTT.